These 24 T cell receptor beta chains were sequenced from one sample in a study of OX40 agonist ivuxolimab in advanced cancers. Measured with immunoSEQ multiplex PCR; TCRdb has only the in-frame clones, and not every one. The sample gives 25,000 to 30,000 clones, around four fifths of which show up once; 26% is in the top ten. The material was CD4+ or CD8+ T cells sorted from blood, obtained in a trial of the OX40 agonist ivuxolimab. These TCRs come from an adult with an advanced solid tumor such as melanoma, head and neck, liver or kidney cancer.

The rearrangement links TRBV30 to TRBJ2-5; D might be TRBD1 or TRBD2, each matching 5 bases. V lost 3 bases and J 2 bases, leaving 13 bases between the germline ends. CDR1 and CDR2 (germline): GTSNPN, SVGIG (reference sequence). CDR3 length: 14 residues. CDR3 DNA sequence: TGTGCCTGGAGACCGGGGCCAGGACAAGAGACCCAGTACTTC. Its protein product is CAWRPGPGQETQYF.

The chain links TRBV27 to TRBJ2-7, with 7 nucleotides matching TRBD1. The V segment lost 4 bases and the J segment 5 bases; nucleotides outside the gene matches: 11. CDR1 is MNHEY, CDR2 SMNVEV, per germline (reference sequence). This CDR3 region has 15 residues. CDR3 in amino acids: CASSSPRTGHHEQYF. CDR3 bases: TGTGCCAGCAGTTCACCCCGGACAGGTCACCACGAGCAGTACTTC.

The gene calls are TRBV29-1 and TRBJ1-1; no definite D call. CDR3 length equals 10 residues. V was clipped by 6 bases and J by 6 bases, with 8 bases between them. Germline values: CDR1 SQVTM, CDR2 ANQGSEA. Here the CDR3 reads CSVMGSEAFF. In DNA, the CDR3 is TGCAGCGTCATGGGGTCTGAAGCTTTCTTT.

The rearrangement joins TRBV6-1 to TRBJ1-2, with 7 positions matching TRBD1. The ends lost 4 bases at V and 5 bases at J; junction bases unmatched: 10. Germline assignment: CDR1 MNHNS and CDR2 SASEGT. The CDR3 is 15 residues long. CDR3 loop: CASSGARQGIYGYTF. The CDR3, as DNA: TGTGCCAGCAGTGGAGCCCGACAGGGAATTTATGGCTACACCTTC.

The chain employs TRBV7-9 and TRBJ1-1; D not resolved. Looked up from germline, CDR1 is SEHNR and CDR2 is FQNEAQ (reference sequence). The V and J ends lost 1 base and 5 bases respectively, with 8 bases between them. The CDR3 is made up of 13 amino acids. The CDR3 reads CASSLEITTEAFF. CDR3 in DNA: TGTGCCAGCAGCTTAGAGATAACAACTGAAGCTTTCTTT. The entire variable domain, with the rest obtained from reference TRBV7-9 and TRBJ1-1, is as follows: DTGVSQNPRHKITKRGQNVTFRCDPISEHNRLYWYRQTLGQGPEFLTYFQNEAQLEKSRLLSDRFSAERPKGSFSTLEIQRTEQGDSAMYLCASSLEITTEAFFGQGTRLTVV.

CDR3 amino acids: CASSENQPQHF. Written as DNA, the CDR3 is TGTGCCAGCAGTGAGAACCAGCCCCAGCATTTT. The chain uses TRBV6-1 and TRBJ1-5; no clear D. The CDR3 totals 11 residues. Trimming left V 3 bases short and J 7 bases short, with 4 bases between. Germline assignment: CDR1 MNHNS and CDR2 SASEGT.

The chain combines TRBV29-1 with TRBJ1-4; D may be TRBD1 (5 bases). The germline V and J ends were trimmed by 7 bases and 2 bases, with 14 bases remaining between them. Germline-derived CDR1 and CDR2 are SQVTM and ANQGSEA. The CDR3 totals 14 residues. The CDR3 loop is CSALSTATNEKLFF. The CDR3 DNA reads TGCAGCGCCTTGTCGACAGCGACTAATGAAAAACTGTTTTTT.

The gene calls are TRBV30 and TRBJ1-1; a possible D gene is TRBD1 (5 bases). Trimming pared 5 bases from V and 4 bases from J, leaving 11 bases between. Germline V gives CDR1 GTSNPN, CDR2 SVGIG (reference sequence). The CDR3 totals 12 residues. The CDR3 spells CAWDGGGTEAFF. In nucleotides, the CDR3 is TGTGCCTGGGATGGGGGGGGCACTGAAGCTTTCTTT.

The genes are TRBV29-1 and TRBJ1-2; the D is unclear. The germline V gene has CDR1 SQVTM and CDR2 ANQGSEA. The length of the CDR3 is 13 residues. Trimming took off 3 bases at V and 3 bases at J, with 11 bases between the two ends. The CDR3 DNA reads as TGCAGCGTTGAGAGCGGGGAGGACTATGGCTACACCTTC. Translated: CSVESGEDYGYTF.

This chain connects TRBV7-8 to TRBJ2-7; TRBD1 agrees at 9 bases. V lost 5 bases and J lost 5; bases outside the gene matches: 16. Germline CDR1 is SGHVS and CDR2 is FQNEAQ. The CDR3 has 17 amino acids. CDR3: CASSIYYPGQGINEQYF. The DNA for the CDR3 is TGTGCCAGCAGCATATACTACCCTGGACAGGGGATCAACGAGCAGTACTTC.

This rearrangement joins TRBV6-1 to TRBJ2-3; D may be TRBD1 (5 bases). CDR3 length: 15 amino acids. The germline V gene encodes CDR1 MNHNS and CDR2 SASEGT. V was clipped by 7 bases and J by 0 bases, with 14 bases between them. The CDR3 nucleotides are TGTGCCAGCACCTTAGGGGTGGAGAGCACAGATACGCAGTATTTT. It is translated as CASTLGVESTDTQYF.

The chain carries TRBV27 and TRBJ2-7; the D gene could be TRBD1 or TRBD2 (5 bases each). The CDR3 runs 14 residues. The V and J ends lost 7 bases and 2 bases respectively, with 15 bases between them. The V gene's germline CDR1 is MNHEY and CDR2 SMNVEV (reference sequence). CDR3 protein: CASKVGADPYEQYF. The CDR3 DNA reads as TGTGCCAGCAAAGTCGGGGCAGACCCCTACGAGCAGTACTTC.

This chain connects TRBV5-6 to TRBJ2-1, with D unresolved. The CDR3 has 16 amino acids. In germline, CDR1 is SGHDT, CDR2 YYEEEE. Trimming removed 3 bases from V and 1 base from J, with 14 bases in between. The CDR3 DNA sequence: TGTGCCAGCAGCTACACCGGCCGCGGTTCCTACAATGAGCAGTTCTTC. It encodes CASSYTGRGSYNEQFF.

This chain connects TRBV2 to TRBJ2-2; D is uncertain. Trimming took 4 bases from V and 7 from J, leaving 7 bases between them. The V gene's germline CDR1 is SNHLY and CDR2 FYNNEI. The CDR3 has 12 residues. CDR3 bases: TGTGCCAGCAGTGGAGCCGGCGGGGAGCTGTTTTTT. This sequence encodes CASSGAGGELFF.

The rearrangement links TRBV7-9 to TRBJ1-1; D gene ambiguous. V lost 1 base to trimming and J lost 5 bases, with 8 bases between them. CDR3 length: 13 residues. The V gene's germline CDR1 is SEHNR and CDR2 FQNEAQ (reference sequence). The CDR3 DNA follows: TGTGCCAGCAGCTTAGATCCGGGAACTGAAGCTTTCTTT. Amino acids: CASSLDPGTEAFF.

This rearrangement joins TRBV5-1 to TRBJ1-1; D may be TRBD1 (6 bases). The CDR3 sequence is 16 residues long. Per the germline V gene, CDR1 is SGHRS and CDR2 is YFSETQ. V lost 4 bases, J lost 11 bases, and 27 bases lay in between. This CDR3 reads CASSALSGQGTGLAFF. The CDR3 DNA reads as TGCGCCAGCAGCGCCCTGTCGGGACAAGGGACCGGCTTGGCTTTCTTT.

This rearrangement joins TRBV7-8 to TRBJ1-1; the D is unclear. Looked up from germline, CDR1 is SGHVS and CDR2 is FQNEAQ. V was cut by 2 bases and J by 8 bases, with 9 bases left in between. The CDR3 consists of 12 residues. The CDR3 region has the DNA TGTGCCAGCAGCTTAAACTCCGGGGAAGCTTTCTTT. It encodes CASSLNSGEAFF. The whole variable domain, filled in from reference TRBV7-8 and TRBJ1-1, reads GAGVSQSPRYKVAKRGQDVALRCDPISGHVSLFWYQQALGQGPEFLTYFQNEAQLDKSGLPSDRFFAERPEGSVSTLKIQRTQQEDSAVYLCASSLNSGEAFFGQGTRLTVV.

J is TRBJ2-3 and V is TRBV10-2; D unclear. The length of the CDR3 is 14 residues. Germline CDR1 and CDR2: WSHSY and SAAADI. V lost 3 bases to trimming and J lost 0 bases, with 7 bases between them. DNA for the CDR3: TGCGCCAGCAGTGATCCGGGTAGCACAGATACGCAGTATTTT. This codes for CASSDPGSTDTQYF.

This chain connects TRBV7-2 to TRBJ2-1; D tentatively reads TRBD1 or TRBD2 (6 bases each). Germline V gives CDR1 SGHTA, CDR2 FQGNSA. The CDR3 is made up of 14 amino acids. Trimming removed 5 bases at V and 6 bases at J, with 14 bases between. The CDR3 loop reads CASSQGGKFNEQFF. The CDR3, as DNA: TGTGCCAGCAGCCAAGGGGGGAAGTTCAATGAGCAGTTCTTC. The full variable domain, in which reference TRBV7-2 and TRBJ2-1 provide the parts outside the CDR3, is GAGVSQSPSNKVTEKGKDVELRCDPISGHTALYWYRQSLGQGLEFLIYFQGNSAPDKSGLPSDRFSAERTGGSVSTLTIQRTQQEDSAVYLCASSQGGKFNEQFFGPGTRLTVL.

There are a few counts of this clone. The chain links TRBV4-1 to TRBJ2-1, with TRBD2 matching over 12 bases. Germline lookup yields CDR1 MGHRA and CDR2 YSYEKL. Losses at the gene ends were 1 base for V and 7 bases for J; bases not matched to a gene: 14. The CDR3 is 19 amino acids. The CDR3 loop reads CASSQAPSGGANGENEQFF. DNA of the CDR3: TGCGCCAGCAGCCAAGCTCCTAGCGGGGGGGCAAATGGGGAAAATGAGCAGTTCTTC.

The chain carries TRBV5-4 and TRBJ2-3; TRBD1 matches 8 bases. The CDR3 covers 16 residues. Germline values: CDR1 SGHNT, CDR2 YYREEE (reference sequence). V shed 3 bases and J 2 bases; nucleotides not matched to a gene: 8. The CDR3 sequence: CASSSPTGELTDTQYF. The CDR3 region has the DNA TGTGCCAGCAGCTCCCCGACAGGGGAACTCACAGATACGCAGTATTTT.

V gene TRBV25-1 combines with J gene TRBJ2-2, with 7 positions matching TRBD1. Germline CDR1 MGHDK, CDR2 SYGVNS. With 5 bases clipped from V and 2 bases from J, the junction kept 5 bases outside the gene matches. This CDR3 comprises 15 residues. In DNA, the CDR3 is TGTGCCAGCAGTTGGGACAGCTCAAACACCGGGGAGCTGTTTTTT. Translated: CASSWDSSNTGELFF.

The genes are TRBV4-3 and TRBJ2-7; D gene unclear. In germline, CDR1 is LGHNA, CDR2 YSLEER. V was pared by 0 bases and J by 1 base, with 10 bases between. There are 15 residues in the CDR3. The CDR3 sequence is CASSQDAGRSYEQYF. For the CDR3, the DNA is TGCGCCAGCAGCCAAGATGCAGGTAGATCCTACGAGCAGTACTTC.

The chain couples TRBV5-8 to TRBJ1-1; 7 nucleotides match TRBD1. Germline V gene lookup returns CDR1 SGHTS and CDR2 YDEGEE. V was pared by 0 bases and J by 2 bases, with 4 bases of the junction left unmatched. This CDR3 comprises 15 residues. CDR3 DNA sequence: TGTGCCAGCAGCTTGGGGGACAGTTTTAACACTGAAGCTTTCTTT. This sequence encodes CASSLGDSFNTEAFF.